The rows below give T cell receptor beta chains drawn from one sample of a study of shared T cell receptors in the human thymus. TCRdb's copy holds only in-frame clones and misses some; the assay was immunoSEQ multiplex PCR. Of around 730,000 clones in the sample, approximately 85% were seen once. This sample also appeared in a second study, on human thymus T cells.

The sequencing sample was made of thymocytes. All receptors derive from a girl under two years old with a congenital heart defect. Each CDR3 is given with its conserved first and last residue. The D gene is left open where the match is weak.

d_call j_call v_call cdr3_aa cdr3_nt
TRBD1 TRBJ1-2 TRBV6-1 CASSGHRGAPGYTF TGTGCCAGCAGTGGTCACAGGGGAGCGCCCGGCTACACCTTC
NA TRBJ1-2 TRBV9 CASSVLDSLREGYTF TGTGCCAGCAGCGTATTGGACAGCCTCCGCGAGGGCTACACCTTC
NA TRBJ1-5 TRBV19 CASSRGRTGFYSNQPQHF TGTGCCAGTAGTAGGGGCCGAACAGGATTCTATAGCAATCAGCCCCAGCATTTT
TRBD2 TRBJ2-1 TRBV28 CASSSLTSGSLYNEQFF TGTGCCAGCAGTTCTCTCACTAGCGGCTCTTTATACAATGAGCAGTTCTTC
NA TRBJ1-5 TRBV19 CASSIREGMNQPQHF TGTGCCAGTAGTATCAGAGAGGGAATGAATCAGCCCCAGCATTTT
NA TRBJ1-6 TRBV27 CASSPQEWSRDSPLHF TGTGCCAGCAGTCCGCAGGAGTGGTCGAGGGATTCACCCCTCCACTTT
TRBD1 TRBJ2-7 TRBV5-4 CASSKDHRDRDPYEQYF TGTGCCAGCAGCAAAGACCATCGGGACAGAGACCCTTACGAGCAGTACTTC
TRBD1 TRBJ2-7 TRBV5-5 CASSTGQGACEQYF TGTGCCAGCAGCACCGGACAGGGGGCGTGTGAGCAGTACTTC
NA TRBJ1-2 TRBV25-1 CASSATAGYGYTF TGTGCCAGCAGTGCGACAGCTGGCTATGGCTACACCTTC
NA TRBJ1-1 TRBV11-2 CASSFTYRDTEAFF TGTGCCAGCAGCTTTACTTACAGGGACACTGAAGCTTTCTTT
NA TRBJ2-7 TRBV2 CASSEGLEDGESSYEQYF TGTGCCAGCAGTGAAGGGTTGGAGGACGGGGAGAGCTCCTACGAGCAGTACTTC